The 8 T cell receptor beta chains reported below all come from one sample, sequenced in a study of response to subunit inactivated influenza vaccine. TCRdb re-analysed the RT-PCR reads in MiXCR, keeping a single row per CDR3 protein. The sample has some 500,000 distinct CDR3 sequences, approximately 16% seen once; the top ten hold 3%. Material: CD4+ T cells sorted from PBMCs, obtained around 2 years after vaccination. The receptors come from a man in his fifties or sixties who received an inactivated influenza vaccine.

This clonotype was recorded only once. This rearrangement joins TRBV20-1 to TRBJ2-3, with TRBD1 matching 11 bases. With 5 bases clipped from V and 7 bases from J, the junction kept 2 bases outside the gene matches. In germline, CDR1 is DFQATT, CDR2 SNEGSKA (reference sequence). This CDR3 comprises 12 residues. CDR3 region: CSAWDRGNTQYF. For the CDR3, the DNA is TGCAGTGCTTGGGACAGGGGGAATACGCAGTATTTT.

This clonotype has ten or more counts. The chain couples TRBV10-3 to TRBJ2-1; 9 bases fit TRBD2. The germline gives CDR1 ENHRY, CDR2 SYGVKD. V lost 4 bases to trimming and J lost 8 bases; unmatched junction nucleotides: 9. This CDR3 spans 15 amino acids. The CDR3 DNA follows: TGTGCCATCAGTGGCGCGGGAGGGAGTTATGATGAGCAGTTCTTC. Residues: CAISGAGGSYDEQFF.

This clonotype was counted a few times. The rearrangement links TRBV7-3 to TRBJ2-3, with 11 bases matching TRBD2. CDR1 is SGHTA and CDR2 is FQGTGA in the germline V gene. The length of the CDR3 is 16 residues. The V segment lost 3 bases and the J segment 4 bases; nucleotides outside the gene matches: 6. The CDR3 loop is CASSFKLAGDADTQYF. The CDR3 DNA sequence: TGTGCCAGCAGCTTCAAACTAGCGGGAGATGCAGATACGCAGTATTTT.

This clonotype appeared a few times. The rearrangement uses TRBV29-1 and TRBJ2-4, with D possibly being TRBD1 or TRBD2 (5 bases each). V lost 4 bases and J lost 2, with 6 bases in between. The germline V gene has CDR1 SQVTM and CDR2 ANQGSEA. The CDR3 covers 12 residues. This CDR3 is CSVGGSKNIQYF. Here the CDR3 DNA reads TGCAGCGTTGGGGGGTCCAAAAACATTCAGTACTTC.

This clonotype has only a few counts. This chain links TRBV12-5 with TRBJ2-3, with TRBD1 matching 8 bases. CDR3 length: 18 amino acids. Germline V gene lookup returns CDR1 LGHNT and CDR2 FRNRAP. The J segment lost 4 bases and the V segment lost 0 bases, leaving 12 bases of the junction unmatched. CDR3 nucleotides: TGTGCTAGTGGTTTGGTATTCGCCGGACAGGGTCAAGCAGATACGCAGTATTTT. It codes for CASGLVFAGQGQADTQYF.

The table lists this clonotype with many counts. V gene TRBV6-5 combines with J gene TRBJ2-7; unclear D gene. V dropped 5 bases and J dropped 4 bases, with 6 bases sitting between them. This CDR3 region has 11 residues. Germline V gives CDR1 MNHEY, CDR2 SVGAGI. CDR3 sequence (DNA): TGTGCCAGCAGTACGGAGTACGAGCAGTACTTC. This gives the protein CASSTEYEQYF.

Regarding this clonotype: One end of the junction varies from germline; a read error may be responsible. This chain joins TRBV5-1 and TRBJ2-5, with 7 bases matching TRBD1. The CDR3 has 13 residues. From germline, CDR1 is SGHRS and CDR2 YFSETQ. CDR3: CPSNVQGYETQYF. CDR3 bases: TGCCCCAGCAACGTACAGGGGTACGAGACCCAGTACTTC.

At least ten counts were recorded for this clonotype. As DNA, the CDR3 is TGTGCCAGCAGTCATTCTAGCGGGGGGCGCTACGAGCAGTACTTC. Its protein is CASSHSSGGRYEQYF. V and J are TRBV3-1 and TRBJ2-7, with 11 bases aligning to TRBD2. From germline, CDR1 is LGHDT and CDR2 YNNKEL (reference sequence). The CDR3 runs to 15 residues. The junction had 7 bases not matched to a gene; V was cut back by 6 bases and J by 3 bases.